The 24 T cell receptor beta chains given below trace back to one sample, sequenced in a study of Graves' ophthalmopathy and Graves' hyperthyroidism. Amplified TCR beta CDR3 regions were obtained using RNA transcripts as template. An opening RT-PCR round employed HTBI primers and preceded a second-round multiplex PCR. TCRdb analysed the multiplex PCR reads with MiXCR anew, one entry per CDR3 protein. Of a few hundred thousand distinct CDR3 sequences listed, approximately 20% are singletons. Input material: peripheral blood. The origin of the receptors is a woman younger than 35 with Graves' ophthalmopathy.

The chain joins TRBV18 to TRBJ2-7, with a tentative D call TRBD2 (6 bases). Germline V gene data show CDR1 as KGHSH and CDR2 as LQKENI. The CDR3 extends over 16 amino acids. V was shortened by 0 bases and J by 5 bases, with 17 bases between the two germline ends. The CDR3 DNA sequence: TGTGCCAGCTCACCACCGGCGGGATCTGTTACCCACGAGCAGTACTTC. This gives the protein CASSPPAGSVTHEQYF.

The table lists this clonotype with many counts. The rearrangement links TRBV6-1 to TRBJ1-5, with 11 positions matching TRBD1. Germline V gene sequence: CDR1 MNHNS, CDR2 SASEGT. The CDR3 totals 16 residues. The junction had 5 bases not matched to a gene; V was cut back by 5 bases and J by 2 bases. In nucleotides, the CDR3 is TGTGCCAGCAGTCCTGGGACAGGGGGGGGCAATCAGCCCCAGCATTTT. Its translation is CASSPGTGGGNQPQHF.

In its sample, this clonotype was seen a few times. The rearrangement uses TRBV18 and TRBJ1-2, with unresolved D. Germline CDR1 and CDR2: KGHSH and LQKENI. CDR3 length: 14 residues. Trimming removed 3 bases from V and 3 bases from J, with 11 bases in between. The CDR3 sequence is CASSPQAGDYGYTF. The CDR3 nucleotides read TGTGCCAGCTCACCCCAGGCTGGGGACTATGGCTACACCTTC.

This clonotype was detected many times. CDR3 nucleotide sequence: TGTGCCAGCAGCTTAGCTTCTAGCCTCAACGAGCAGTACTTC. As protein: CASSLASSLNEQYF. The chain joins TRBV11-1 to TRBJ2-7; D possibly corresponds to TRBD2 (5 bases). Germline CDR1 is SGHAT and CDR2 is FQDESV (reference sequence). Trimming pared 0 bases from V and 5 bases from J, leaving 11 bases between. This CDR3 is 14 amino acids long.

This clonotype was seen many times. The genes are TRBV28 and TRBJ2-5; D remains ambiguous. The CDR3 sequence is 14 residues long. Germline CDR1 and CDR2: MDHEN and SYDVKM. V lost 2 bases, J lost 4 bases, and 11 bases lay in between. The CDR3 coding sequence is TGTGCCAGCAGTTTAGGTGTGATTCGAGAGACCCAGTACTTC. Translated: CASSLGVIRETQYF. Based on the CDR3 plus reference TRBV28 and TRBJ2-5, the full variable domain is DVKVTQSSRYLVKRTGEKVFLECVQDMDHENMFWYRQDPGLGLRLIYFSYDVKMKEKGDIPEGYSVSREKKERFSLILESASTNQTSMYLCASSLGVIRETQYFGPGTRLLVL.

This clonotype was detected ten times or more. The CDR3 loop is CASRTRGRVNTEAFF. The CDR3 region has the DNA TGTGCCAGCAGGACCAGGGGGCGCGTGAACACTGAAGCTTTCTTT. The V and J genes are TRBV25-1 and TRBJ1-1; 8 nucleotides line up with TRBD1. The CDR3 has 15 amino acids. Germline CDR1 is MGHDK and CDR2 is SYGVNS. V shed 6 bases and J 0 bases; nucleotides not matched to a gene: 6.

This clonotype was seen at least ten times. The chain links TRBV7-2 to TRBJ1-2; D not resolved. Germline CDR1 and CDR2: SGHTA and FQGNSA. The CDR3 is 14 amino acids. V was trimmed by 3 bases and J by 1 base, leaving 9 bases between them. The CDR3 DNA reads TGTGCCAGCAGCTTCCACGACGGTAACTATGGCTACACCTTC. Protein: CASSFHDGNYGYTF. Complete variable domain (other parts from reference TRBV7-2 and TRBJ1-2): GAGVSQSPSNKVTEKGKDVELRCDPISGHTALYWYRQSLGQGLEFLIYFQGNSAPDKSGLPSDRFSAERTGGSVSTLTIQRTQQEDSAVYLCASSFHDGNYGYTFGSGTRLTVV.

This clonotype was seen repeatedly, ten times or more. CDR3 sequence (DNA): TGCAGTGCCCCGGGGGTCGCGGGCTACGAGCAGTACTTC. Amino acids: CSAPGVAGYEQYF. The chain carries TRBV20-1 and TRBJ2-7, with D tentatively TRBD2 (6 bases). Trimming left V 6 bases short and J 3 bases short, with 15 bases between. The CDR3 is 13 amino acids. Germline CDR1 DFQATT, CDR2 SNEGSKA (reference sequence).

This clonotype was recorded many times. The CDR3 nucleotides read TGTGCCAGCAGCGTAGATCTTCCTGGAAACACCATATATTTT. Its translation is CASSVDLPGNTIYF. The gene calls are TRBV9 and TRBJ1-3; D uncertain. The V end lost 0 bases, the J end lost 2 bases, and 6 bases lay between the germline ends. This CDR3 is 14 amino acids long. The germline gives CDR1 SGDLS, CDR2 YYNGEE.

This clonotype was observed a few times. The genes are TRBV6-5 and TRBJ1-2, with D maybe TRBD1 (5 bases). This CDR3 has 13 amino acids. Germline lookup yields CDR1 MNHEY and CDR2 SVGAGI. The ends were cut back, 0 bases at V and 7 bases at J, with 9 bases in the middle. Written as DNA, the CDR3 is TGTGCCAGCAGTTACTCAGGGGTCTTTGGCTACACCTTC. Amino acid sequence: CASSYSGVFGYTF.

This clonotype was counted ten times or more. The chain couples TRBV3-1 to TRBJ1-1, with a tentative D call TRBD1 (5 bases). The germline V gene encodes CDR1 LGHDT and CDR2 YNNKEL (reference sequence). This CDR3 has 15 amino acids. Between the trimmed V and J ends, which lost 4 bases and 4 bases, there was a span of 16 bases. In DNA form, the CDR3 reads TGTGCCAGCAGCCCTTCGGACACCCGGGGCACTGAAGCTTTCTTT. It codes for CASSPSDTRGTEAFF. The full variable domain, in which reference TRBV3-1 and TRBJ1-1 provide the parts outside the CDR3, is DTAVSQTPKYLVTQMGNDKSIKCEQNLGHDTMYWYKQDSKKFLKIMFSYNNKELIINETVPNRFSPKSPDKAHLNLHINSLELGDSAVYFCASSPSDTRGTEAFFGQGTRLTVV.

The V gene is TRBV6-2 or TRBV6-3, the J gene TRBJ2-5; 9 bases are a match to TRBD1. CDR1 and CDR2 from the germline V gene are MNHEY and SVGEGT. This CDR3 contains 19 residues. V trimming: 2 bases; J trimming: 0 bases; junction bases outside the gene matches: 13. The CDR3 here is CASSYPYLTGTGNQETQYF. CDR3 in DNA: TGTGCCAGCAGTTACCCTTATCTCACCGGGACAGGGAACCAAGAGACCCAGTACTTC.

This clonotype was counted ten times or more. This chain connects TRBV6-2 or TRBV6-3 to TRBJ1-2, with unresolved D. Germline values: CDR1 MNHEY, CDR2 SVGEGT. The CDR3 runs to 13 residues. Trimming removed 6 bases at V and 8 bases at J, with 16 bases between. The CDR3 region has the DNA TGTGCCAGCAGATTCGGACTTTCTCGAGGCTACACCTTC. Amino acids: CASRFGLSRGYTF.

This clonotype was recorded at least ten times. The chain links TRBV5-1 to TRBJ1-1; 7 bases are shared with TRBD1. This CDR3 has 16 amino acids. The germline V gene encodes CDR1 SGHRS and CDR2 YFSETQ. J gave up 0 bases and V 4 bases, and 9 bases lay outside the gene matches. DNA for the CDR3: TGCGCCAGCAGCACCGGCCTGGACAGGATGAACACTGAAGCTTTCTTT. Translating gives CASSTGLDRMNTEAFF.

Only one count was recorded for this clonotype. J is TRBJ1-1 and V is TRBV25-1, with no clear D. This CDR3 has 12 residues. Per the germline V gene, CDR1 is MGHDK and CDR2 is SYGVNS. Deletions cut 0 bases from V and 7 bases from J, with 6 bases between. This chain's CDR3 is CASSEYGVEAFF. The CDR3 nucleotides read TGTGCCAGCAGTGAATATGGGGTTGAAGCTTTCTTT. Filled out from reference TRBV25-1 and TRBJ1-1, the complete variable domain reads EADIYQTPRYLVIGTGKKITLECSQTMGHDKMYWYQQDPGMELHLIHYSYGVNSTEKGDLSSESTVSRIRTEHFPLTLESARPSHTSQYLCASSEYGVEAFFGQGTRLTVV.

This clonotype came up many times. The chain carries TRBV6-1 and TRBJ2-6; TRBD1 matches 7 bases. Looked up from germline, CDR1 is MNHNS and CDR2 is SASEGT. The CDR3 has 16 amino acids. The V segment lost 4 bases and the J segment 4 bases; nucleotides outside the gene matches: 7. The CDR3 DNA is TGTGCCAGCAGTGTTGAACAGGGGTCCGGGGCCAACGTCCTGACTTTC. Translation: CASSVEQGSGANVLTF.

The chain combines TRBV6-5 with TRBJ2-5, with 8 nucleotides matching TRBD2. Germline CDR1 MNHEY, CDR2 SVGAGI. The trim removed 2 bases at V and 4 bases at J, leaving 9 bases unmatched. The CDR3 covers 16 residues. The CDR3 bases are TGTGCCAGCAGTTACACACGGGGGGGGTTGGGAGAGACCCAGTACTTC. It specifies CASSYTRGGLGETQYF.

This clonotype was counted ten times or more. The chain recombines TRBV20-1 with TRBJ1-2; unclear D gene. Germline CDR1 DFQATT, CDR2 SNEGSKA (reference sequence). The CDR3 spans 13 residues. The V end was cut by 1 base, the J end by 5 bases, with 11 bases between. The CDR3 region has the DNA TGCAGTGCTAGAGGCCCTTTGGGGTATGGCTACACCTTC. Its translation: CSARGPLGYGYTF.

V gene TRBV6-1 combines with J gene TRBJ2-2, with TRBD2 matching over 13 bases. The CDR3 spans 15 residues. The V gene's germline CDR1 is MNHNS and CDR2 SASEGT. J was trimmed by 7 bases and V by 6 bases; bases with no gene match: 5. The CDR3 loop is CASRDGLAGVGELFF. In DNA, the CDR3 is TGTGCCAGCAGGGACGGACTAGCGGGAGTCGGGGAGCTGTTTTTT.

This clonotype was seen many times. This chain joins TRBV12-3 or TRBV12-4 and TRBJ1-1; unclear D gene. The CDR3 consists of 14 residues. Deletions cut 6 bases from V and 1 base from J, with 12 bases between. The DNA of the CDR3 is TGTGCCAGCAGACTCCACTGGGGGAACACTGAAGCTTTCTTT. Residues: CASRLHWGNTEAFF.

This chain uses TRBV6-1 with TRBJ2-7; TRBD1 is a possible D gene (6 bases). The germline gives CDR1 MNHNS, CDR2 SASEGT. V shed 7 bases and J shed 2 bases, with 9 bases lying between them. The CDR3 runs to 12 residues. CDR3 nucleotides: TGTGCCAGCACCGGACAGACCTACGAGCAGTACTTC. The encoded protein is CASTGQTYEQYF.

There are many counts of this clonotype. The J gene is TRBJ2-7, the V gene TRBV27; D may be TRBD1 or TRBD2 (6 bases each). CDR1 is MNHEY, CDR2 SMNVEV, per germline (reference sequence). V shed 4 bases and J shed 2 bases, with 12 bases lying between them. The CDR3 loop spans 14 amino acids. CDR3 DNA: TGTGCCAGCAGTTGGGGGGCCGTAGCCTACGAGCAGTACTTC. It is translated as CASSWGAVAYEQYF.

This clonotype was picked up many times. The CDR3 here is CSALNAGGTQYF. The CDR3 coding sequence is TGCAGTGCCCTAAATGCGGGGGGGACCCAGTACTTC. This chain links TRBV20-1 with TRBJ2-5, with 8 positions matching TRBD2. With 6 bases clipped from V and 7 bases from J, the junction kept 7 bases outside the gene matches. The CDR3 has 12 residues. Germline V lookup: CDR1 DFQATT, CDR2 SNEGSKA (reference sequence).

This clonotype showed up many times. The chain carries TRBV6-6 and TRBJ1-3; 9 bases are shared with TRBD1. CDR1 and CDR2 from the germline V gene are MNHNY and SVGAGI (reference sequence). Trimming at V came to 5 bases and at J to 4 bases, leaving 24 bases not matched to a gene. CDR3 length: 21 residues. In DNA, the CDR3 is TGTGCCAGCAGTCCCAGGTCAAGGAGGCCGGGACAGGGCGCCCGAGGAAACACCATATATTTT. Amino acids: CASSPRSRRPGQGARGNTIYF.